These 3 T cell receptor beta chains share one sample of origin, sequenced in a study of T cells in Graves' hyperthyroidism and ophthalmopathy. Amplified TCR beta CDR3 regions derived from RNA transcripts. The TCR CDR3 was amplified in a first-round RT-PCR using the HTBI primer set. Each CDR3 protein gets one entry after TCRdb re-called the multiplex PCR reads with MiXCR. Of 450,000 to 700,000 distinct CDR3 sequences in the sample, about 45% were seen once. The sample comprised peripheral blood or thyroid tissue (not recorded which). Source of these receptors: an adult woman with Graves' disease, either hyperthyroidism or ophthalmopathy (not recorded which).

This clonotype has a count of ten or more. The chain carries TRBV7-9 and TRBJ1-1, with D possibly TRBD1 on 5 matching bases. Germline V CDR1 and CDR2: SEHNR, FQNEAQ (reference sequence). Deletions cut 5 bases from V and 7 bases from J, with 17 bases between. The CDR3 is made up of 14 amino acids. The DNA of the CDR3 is TGTGCCAGCAGCCCCTGGGCGGGGGGGGTTGAAGCTTTCTTT. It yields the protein CASSPWAGGVEAFF. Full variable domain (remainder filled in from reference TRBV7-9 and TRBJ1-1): DTGVSQNPRHKITKRGQNVTFRCDPISEHNRLYWYRQTLGQGPEFLTYFQNEAQLEKSRLLSDRFSAERPKGSFSTLEIQRTEQGDSAMYLCASSPWAGGVEAFFGQGTRLTVV.

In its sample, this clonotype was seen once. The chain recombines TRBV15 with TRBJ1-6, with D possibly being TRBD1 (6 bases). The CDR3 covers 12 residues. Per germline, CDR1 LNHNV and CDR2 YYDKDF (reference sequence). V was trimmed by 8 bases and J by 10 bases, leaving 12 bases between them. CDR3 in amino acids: CATHRGGSPLHF. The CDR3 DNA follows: TGTGCCACCCACCGAGGGGGATCACCCCTCCACTTT.

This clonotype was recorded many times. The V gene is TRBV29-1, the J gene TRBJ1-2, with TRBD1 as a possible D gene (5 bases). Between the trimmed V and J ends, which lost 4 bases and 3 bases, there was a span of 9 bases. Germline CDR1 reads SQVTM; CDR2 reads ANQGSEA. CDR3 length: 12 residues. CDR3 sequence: CSVVSGHYGYTF. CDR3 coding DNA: TGCAGCGTTGTATCAGGGCACTATGGCTACACCTTC. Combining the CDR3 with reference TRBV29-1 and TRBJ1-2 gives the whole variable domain SAVISQKPSRDICQRGTSLTIQCQVDSQVTMMFWYRQQPGQSLTLIATANQGSEATYESGFVIDKFPISRPNLTFSTLTVSNMSPEDSSIYLCSVVSGHYGYTFGSGTRLTVV.